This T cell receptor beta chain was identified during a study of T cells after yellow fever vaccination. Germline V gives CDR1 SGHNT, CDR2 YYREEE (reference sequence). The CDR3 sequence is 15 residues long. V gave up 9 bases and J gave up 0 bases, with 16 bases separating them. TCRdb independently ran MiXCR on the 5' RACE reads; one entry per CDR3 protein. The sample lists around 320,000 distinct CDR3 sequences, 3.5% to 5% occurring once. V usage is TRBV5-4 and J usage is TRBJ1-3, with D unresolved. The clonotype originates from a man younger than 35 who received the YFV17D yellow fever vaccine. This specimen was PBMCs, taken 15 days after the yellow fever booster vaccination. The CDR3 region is CATSRGPNSGNTIYF. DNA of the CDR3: TGTGCCACCTCCAGAGGCCCCAACTCTGGAAACACCATATATTTT.